A single sample is the source of the 14 T cell receptor beta chains below, sequenced in a study of blood T cell repertoires in COVID-19. Clones were read by immunoSEQ multiplex PCR, and TCRdb kept only the in-frame ones, dropping some. The sample has around 51,000 clones, 65% to 90% seen once. What was sequenced was peripheral blood. These receptors all stem from a woman older than 75 with acute or convalescent COVID-19.

The chain is built from TRBV11-2 and TRBJ1-4, with TRBD1 matching over 9 bases. CDR3 length: 15 residues. V shed 4 bases and J 5 bases; nucleotides not matched to a gene: 5. CDR1 and CDR2 (germline): SGHAT, FQNNGV. CDR3 nucleotides: TGTGCCAGCAGCTACGGTGGGACAGGGAATGAAAAACTGTTTTTT. Its translation: CASSYGGTGNEKLFF.

The chain carries TRBV5-6 and TRBJ2-7; D possibly corresponds to TRBD1 (5 bases). The CDR3 is made up of 11 amino acids. Deletions cut 3 bases from V and 7 bases from J, with 8 bases between. Germline V gives CDR1 SGHDT, CDR2 YYEEEE. In DNA form, the CDR3 reads TGTGCCAGCAGCTCAGGGTGGGAGCAGTACTTC. Translation: CASSSGWEQYF.

The V call is TRBV30, the J call TRBJ1-2; 7 positions match TRBD1. V lost 0 bases and J lost 2; bases outside the gene matches: 0. The germline V gene encodes CDR1 GTSNPN and CDR2 SVGIG (reference sequence). The CDR3 loop spans 13 amino acids. This CDR3 reads CAWSVGQNYGYTF. The CDR3 DNA follows: TGTGCCTGGAGTGTGGGACAGAACTATGGCTACACCTTC.

The rearrangement links TRBV7-2 to TRBJ2-7; 10 bases agree with TRBD2. The germline V gene has CDR1 SGHTA and CDR2 FQGNSA. CDR3 length equals 14 residues. V lost 6 bases to trimming and J lost 2 bases; unmatched junction nucleotides: 4. CDR3 nucleotide sequence: TGTGCCAGCAGTTCTAGCGGGAGACCCTACGAGCAGTACTTC. Its protein product is CASSSSGRPYEQYF.

This clone turned up a few times. V gene TRBV7-3 combines with J gene TRBJ1-1, with D perhaps matching TRBD1 (6 bases). Trimming cost V 5 bases and J 8 bases, with 15 bases left between them. Looked up from germline, CDR1 is SGHTA and CDR2 is FQGTGA. The CDR3 has 13 amino acids. The CDR3 sequence is CASSPTVQGEAFF. The CDR3 nucleotides read TGTGCCAGCAGCCCAACTGTACAGGGAGAAGCTTTCTTT.

The chain employs TRBV6-1 and TRBJ1-4; 8 nucleotides agree with TRBD1. J lost 4 bases, V lost 2 bases, and 9 bases had no gene match. In germline, CDR1 is MNHNS, CDR2 SASEGT. This CDR3 spans 17 amino acids. The CDR3 loop reads CASSEPAQTGVNEKLFF. The CDR3 bases are TGTGCCAGCAGTGAACCCGCCCAGACAGGGGTTAATGAAAAACTGTTTTTT.

The rearrangement uses TRBV12-5 and TRBJ1-3, with D possibly TRBD1 on 6 matching bases. V dropped 5 bases and J dropped 0 bases, with 14 bases sitting between them. Germline assignment: CDR1 LGHNT and CDR2 FRNRAP. This CDR3 comprises 16 residues. The CDR3 spells CASGHSGTTSGNTIYF. CDR3 bases: TGTGCTAGTGGTCACTCCGGGACAACCTCTGGAAACACCATATATTTT.

On this clone: The sample carries other DNA sequences with the same CDR3. V is TRBV19 and J is TRBJ1-4; a weak D match, TRBD1 (6 bases). V was shortened by 3 bases and J by 2 bases, with 7 bases between the two germline ends. In germline, CDR1 is LNHDA, CDR2 SQIVND (reference sequence). CDR3 length equals 14 residues. The CDR3 protein is CASSIQGTNEKLFF. CDR3 DNA sequence: TGTGCCAGTAGTATCCAGGGGACTAATGAAAAACTGTTTTTT.

V usage is TRBV7-6 and J usage is TRBJ1-3; a possible D gene is TRBD1 (6 bases). Germline CDR1 is SGHVS and CDR2 is FNYEAQ. V lost 5 bases and J 2 bases, leaving 16 bases between the germline ends. The CDR3 covers 16 residues. The CDR3 region has the DNA TGTGCCAGCAGCGATGATATCCAGGGGACTGGAAACACCATATATTTT. Translating it yields CASSDDIQGTGNTIYF.

This rearrangement joins TRBV6-5 to TRBJ1-1; TRBD1 is a possible D gene (5 bases). The CDR3 is 16 amino acids. Deletions cut 0 bases from V and 3 bases from J, with 14 bases between. Germline values: CDR1 MNHEY, CDR2 SVGAGI. The CDR3 loop is CASSYSKVSGDTEAFF. The CDR3, as DNA: TGTGCCAGCAGTTACTCGAAAGTTTCGGGGGACACTGAAGCTTTCTTT.

The V and J genes are TRBV18 and TRBJ2-6; no firm D call. The CDR3 extends over 14 amino acids. Between the trimmed V and J ends, which lost 0 bases and 3 bases, there was a span of 3 bases. Germline values: CDR1 KGHSH, CDR2 LQKENI. The CDR3 coding sequence is TGTGCCAGCTCACCACCGAGTGGGGCCAACGTCCTGACTTTC. Translated: CASSPPSGANVLTF.

This clone was observed a few times. The chain employs TRBV4-1 and TRBJ1-2; no firm D call. The CDR3 runs 14 residues. Germline V gene data show CDR1 as MGHRA and CDR2 as YSYEKL. Trimming took 1 base from V and 7 from J, leaving 13 bases between them. CDR3 loop: CASSQVTERSGYTF. In DNA form, the CDR3 reads TGCGCCAGCAGCCAAGTGACGGAAAGGAGTGGCTACACCTTC.

The rearrangement links TRBV7-8 to TRBJ2-1; 14 nucleotides line up with TRBD2. The germline CDR1 and CDR2 sequences are SGHVS and FQNEAQ. V trimming: 5 bases; J trimming: 8 bases; junction bases outside the gene matches: 8. This CDR3 is built from 16 residues. The CDR3 region is CASSTRLAGGRDEQFF. The CDR3 coding sequence is TGTGCCAGCAGCACTCGACTAGCGGGGGGGCGGGATGAGCAGTTCTTC.

The gene calls are TRBV4-1 and TRBJ2-5, with TRBD2 matching 7 bases. The CDR3 has 16 amino acids. Germline CDR1 is MGHRA and CDR2 is YSYEKL. Trimming removed 0 bases from V and 4 bases from J; junction bases left unmatched: 8. The CDR3 bases are TGCGCCAGCAGCCAAGATGTTCCGGAGCGGGGAGAGACCCAGTACTTC. It is translated as CASSQDVPERGETQYF.